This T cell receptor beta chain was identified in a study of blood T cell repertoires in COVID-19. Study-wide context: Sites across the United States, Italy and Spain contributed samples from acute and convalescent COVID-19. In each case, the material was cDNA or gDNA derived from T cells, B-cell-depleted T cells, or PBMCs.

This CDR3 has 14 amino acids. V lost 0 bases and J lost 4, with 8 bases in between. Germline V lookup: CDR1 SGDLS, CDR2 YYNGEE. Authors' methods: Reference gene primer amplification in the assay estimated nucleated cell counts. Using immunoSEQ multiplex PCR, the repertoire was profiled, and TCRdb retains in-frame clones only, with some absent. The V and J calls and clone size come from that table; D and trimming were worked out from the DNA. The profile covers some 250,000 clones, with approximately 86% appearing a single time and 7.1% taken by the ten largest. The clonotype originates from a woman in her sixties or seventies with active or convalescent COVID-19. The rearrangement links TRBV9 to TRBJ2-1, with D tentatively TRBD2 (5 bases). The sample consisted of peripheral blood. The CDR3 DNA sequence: TGTGCCAGCAGCGTAGGTCGGGGTTACAATGAGCAGTTCTTC. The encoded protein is CASSVGRGYNEQFF.